This entry lists 16 T cell receptor beta chains sequenced from one sample in a study of a mutant IDH1 vaccine in newly diagnosed glioma. Time point denoted: week 35, safety follow-up. It was 300 ug of mutant IDH1 20-mer peptide that made up each vaccine dose, given with topical imiquimod. Their target antigens are unknown. Generated by immunoSEQ multiplex PCR, the TCRdb table keeps only in-frame clones and is missing some. The table includes about 32,000 clones, more than 65% detected once. Sequencing used PBMCs, obtained from a glioma patient whose treatment included an IDH1 peptide vaccine. These receptor sequences come from a man under 40 with glioma.

The rearrangement joins TRBV19 to TRBJ2-2; D may be TRBD2 (7 bases). Trimming removed 6 bases from V and 0 bases from J, with 14 bases in between. Germline CDR1 and CDR2: LNHDA and SQIVND (reference sequence). This CDR3 comprises 16 residues. CDR3 DNA: TGTGCCAGTAGCCGGGCGGGGGCCGCGAACACCGGGGAGCTGTTTTTT. It is translated as CASSRAGAANTGELFF.

The chain links TRBV5-6 to TRBJ2-7; possible D gene TRBD2, 6 bases. The germline V and J ends were trimmed by 3 bases and 2 bases, with 18 bases remaining between them. Germline CDR1 and CDR2: SGHDT and YYEEEE. The CDR3 sequence is 16 residues long. The CDR3 nucleotides read TGTGCCAGCAGCTGGGGTGGGGTAGCGGCACCCTACGAGCAGTACTTC. Translated, it gives CASSWGGVAAPYEQYF.

V is TRBV5-1 and J is TRBJ2-7; D not resolved. Trimming cost V 4 bases and J 3 bases, with 8 bases left between them. This CDR3 contains 12 residues. Germline loops: CDR1 SGHRS, CDR2 YFSETQ. CDR3 nucleotide sequence: TGCGCCAGCAGCCCGGACGGCTACGAGCAGTACTTC. It encodes CASSPDGYEQYF.

J is TRBJ2-2 and V is TRBV7-9, with D perhaps matching TRBD1 or TRBD2 (5 bases each). Trimming left V 5 bases short and J 2 bases short, with 12 bases between. The CDR3 covers 15 residues. Per the germline V gene, CDR1 is SEHNR and CDR2 is FQNEAQ (reference sequence). The CDR3 region has the DNA TGTGCCAGCAGCCTCGGGACGCTTAACACCGGGGAGCTGTTTTTT. Amino acid sequence: CASSLGTLNTGELFF.

The rearrangement uses TRBV7-9 and TRBJ2-2; D gene unclear. Germline V gene lookup returns CDR1 SEHNR and CDR2 FQNEAQ (reference sequence). There are 13 residues in the CDR3. V was shortened by 5 bases and J by 7 bases, with 11 bases between the two germline ends. CDR3: CASSPRRSGELFF. For the CDR3, the DNA is TGTGCCAGCAGCCCCAGACGTAGCGGGGAGCTGTTTTTT.

The chain is built from TRBV7-2 and TRBJ2-7; 8 positions match TRBD1. CDR3 size: 17 residues. J gave up 1 base and V 5 bases, and 13 bases lay outside the gene matches. Per germline, CDR1 SGHTA and CDR2 FQGNSA. CDR3 DNA: TGTGCCAGCAGCAACCGCCAGGGGGCAGGAGGATCCTACGAGCAGTACTTC. Translating gives CASSNRQGAGGSYEQYF.

V usage is TRBV13 and J usage is TRBJ2-2; 14 bases map to TRBD2. The CDR3 extends over 16 amino acids. Germline assignment: CDR1 PRHDT and CDR2 FYEKMQ (reference sequence). V was clipped by 3 bases and J by 7 bases; unmatched bases: 4. Written as DNA, the CDR3 is TGTGCCAGCAGCTTGGGACTAGCGGGAGCGATCGGGGAGCTGTTTTTT. Its translation: CASSLGLAGAIGELFF.

The V gene is TRBV6-1, the J gene TRBJ2-3, with 8 bases lining up with TRBD1. J gave up 0 bases and V 4 bases, and 3 bases lay outside the gene matches. The CDR3 runs to 15 residues. Germline assignment: CDR1 MNHNS and CDR2 SASEGT. The CDR3 region is CASSGTGSSTDTQYF. Written as DNA, the CDR3 is TGTGCCAGCAGTGGGACAGGGTCGAGCACAGATACGCAGTATTTT.

This clone appeared once. The V and J genes are TRBV6-1 and TRBJ1-5; D not resolved. The CDR3 is made up of 13 amino acids. Between the trimmed V and J ends, which lost 11 bases and 5 bases, there was a span of 16 bases. The germline gives CDR1 MNHNS, CDR2 SASEGT. CDR3 in amino acids: CAAREGNYQPQHF. CDR3 nucleotides: TGTGCCGCCCGGGAAGGGAATTATCAGCCCCAGCATTTT.

The chain couples TRBV27 to TRBJ2-2; no clear D gene. This CDR3 region has 14 residues. Per the germline V gene, CDR1 is MNHEY and CDR2 is SMNVEV (reference sequence). Trimming took 1 base from V and 5 from J, leaving 8 bases between them. CDR3 protein: CASSLLGETGELFF. Written as DNA, the CDR3 is TGTGCCAGCAGTTTATTAGGAGAAACCGGGGAGCTGTTTTTT.

The CDR3 protein is CATRLAGDNEQFF. The CDR3 nucleotides are TGTGCCACCCGACTAGCGGGGGACAATGAGCAGTTCTTC. The chain employs TRBV10-3 and TRBJ2-1, with 12 bases matching TRBD2. CDR3 length equals 13 residues. J gave up 5 bases and V 10 bases, and 3 bases lay outside the gene matches. Per the germline V gene, CDR1 is ENHRY and CDR2 is SYGVKD.

The rearrangement links TRBV7-9 to TRBJ1-5; D call uncertain. Germline CDR1 and CDR2: SEHNR and FQNEAQ (reference sequence). The V end lost 4 bases, the J end lost 6 bases, and 13 bases lay between the germline ends. The CDR3 has 14 residues. The CDR3 region is CASSSLSWGQPQHF. The CDR3 DNA reads TGTGCCAGCAGCTCCCTTTCCTGGGGTCAGCCCCAGCATTTT.

The J gene is TRBJ2-1, the V gene TRBV19; D gene ambiguous. V dropped 2 bases and J dropped 6 bases, with 11 bases sitting between them. This CDR3 is 14 amino acids long. CDR1 is LNHDA and CDR2 is SQIVND in the germline V gene (reference sequence). CDR3 bases: TGTGCCAGTAGTATAAGCCTTACCCTCAATGAGCAGTTCTTC. Protein sequence: CASSISLTLNEQFF.

The chain is built from TRBV6-1 and TRBJ2-7, with D possibly TRBD1 on 6 matching bases. The CDR3 consists of 12 residues. Trimming took 6 bases from V and 6 from J, leaving 12 bases between them. CDR1 and CDR2 from the germline V gene are MNHNS and SASEGT. CDR3 coding DNA: TGTGCCAGCAGGGTACAGGGCAGCGAGCAGTACTTC. The encoded protein is CASRVQGSEQYF.

Notes on this clone: Other DNA sequences in the sample encode the same CDR3. The chain employs TRBV6-5 and TRBJ1-2; 8 bases fit TRBD1. This CDR3 has 14 amino acids. With V trimmed by 0 bases and J by 5 bases, 2 bases remained unmatched. Per the germline V gene, CDR1 is MNHEY and CDR2 is SVGAGI. This CDR3 is CASSYSHRGYGYTF. The CDR3 coding sequence is TGTGCCAGCAGTTACTCGCACAGGGGGTATGGCTACACCTTC.

This chain links TRBV5-4 with TRBJ1-1; D gene uncertain. The CDR3 sequence is 15 residues long. V was shortened by 2 bases and J by 0 bases, with 11 bases between the two germline ends. From germline, CDR1 is SGHNT and CDR2 YYREEE (reference sequence). In DNA, the CDR3 is TGTGCCAGCAGCTTCCCTTTAGGGATGAACACTGAAGCTTTCTTT. This codes for CASSFPLGMNTEAFF.